This record looks at one TCR beta chain sequence and its context. Its antigen is still unknown. The record originates from a study of cytomegalovirus exposure and HLA in healthy donors. The study drew the donors from its roughly 120-subject validation cohort, separate from the 666-subject first cohort. Trimming shortened V by 1 base and J by 3 bases, and 7 bases separated the two germline ends. CDR1 is SNHLY, CDR2 FYNNEI, per germline. CDR3 length equals 14 residues. This table comes from immunoSEQ multiplex PCR, and its TCRdb copy is limited to in-frame clones, with some not included. The table has under 250,000 clones, roughly 85% seen once. Study-level findings and limits: Researchers counted around 170 TCR beta chains as cytomegalovirus-associated.

The TCR sequence derives from a woman aged 18-35 years in good health and CMV-seronegative. The V call is TRBV2, the J call TRBJ2-1; D is unclear. Sequencing was performed on PBMCs. The chain's CDR3 is CASSEVFGYNEQFF. The CDR3 bases are TGTGCCAGCAGTGAAGTATTCGGCTACAATGAGCAGTTCTTC.